Listed below are T cell receptor beta chains from one sample, sequenced in a study of technical replicates of blood from a handful of donors. Sequencing was performed with immunoSEQ multiplex PCR; in TCRdb, only in-frame clones are kept and a portion is missing. The sample has tens of thousands of clones, roughly 96% seen once. Sequenced: T cells isolated from PBMCs. Receptors were obtained from a human donor in good health. Both conserved end residues are part of each CDR3.

v_call cdr3_aa
TRBV4-1 CASRPPGQGKNEQFF
TRBV19 CAIRPGQGTPKF
TRBV15 CATSRDPYAKRGGAEQFF
TRBV5-1 CASSLGGRGITDTQYF
TRBV19 CASSIVGTGNHNEQFF
TRBV18 CASSPLGQGEGQPQHF
TRBV5-6 CASSSFYDRGDQPQHF
TRBV12-5 CASGGIYEQYF
TRBV7-2 CASSTQQGSTGNTIYF
TRBV18 CASSPGGGKDNQPQHF
TRBV10-3 CAIGARGQNSGANVLTF
TRBV7-9 CASSQMRQKETQYF
TRBV11-2 CASRQTGAYGYTF
TRBV6-1 CASVNLAPGELFF
TRBV13 CASSKIGLAGGWAGELFF
TRBV6-5 CASSYGLRGNTIYF
TRBV29-1 CSVEDVALRLPTF
TRBV2 CASSGGLVGGFNTGELFF
TRBV5-1 CASSLELLDRGTGLTGELFF
TRBV5-3 CARSFEFGTEAFF
TRBV28 CASSFWGQGGSEAFF
TRBV28 CASHRGGLDAYNEQFF